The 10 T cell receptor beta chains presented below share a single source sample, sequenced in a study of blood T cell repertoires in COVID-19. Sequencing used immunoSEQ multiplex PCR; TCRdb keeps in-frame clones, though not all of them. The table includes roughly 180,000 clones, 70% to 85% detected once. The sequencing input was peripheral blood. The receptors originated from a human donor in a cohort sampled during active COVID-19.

DNA of the CDR3: TGTGCCAGAAGCCCGCCGACAGGGAAGTACACTGAAGCTTTCTTT. Translated: CARSPPTGKYTEAFF. The J gene is TRBJ1-1, the V gene TRBV5-3; 7 bases match TRBD1. TRBV5-3 is an ORF for which the function is uncertain. The ends lost 4 bases at V and 3 bases at J; junction bases unmatched: 9. The CDR3 runs 15 residues.

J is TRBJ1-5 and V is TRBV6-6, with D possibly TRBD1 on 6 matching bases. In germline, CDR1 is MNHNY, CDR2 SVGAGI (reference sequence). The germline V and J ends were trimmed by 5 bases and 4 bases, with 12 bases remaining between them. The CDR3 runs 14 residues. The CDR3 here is CASSTGFGNQPQHF. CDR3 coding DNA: TGTGCCAGCAGTACAGGGTTCGGTAATCAGCCCCAGCATTTT.

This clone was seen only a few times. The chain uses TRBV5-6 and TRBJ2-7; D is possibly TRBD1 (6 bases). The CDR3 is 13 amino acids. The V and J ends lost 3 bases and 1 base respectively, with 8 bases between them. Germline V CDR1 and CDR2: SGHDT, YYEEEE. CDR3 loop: CASSYGTSYEQYF. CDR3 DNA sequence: TGTGCCAGCAGCTACGGGACATCCTACGAGCAGTACTTC.

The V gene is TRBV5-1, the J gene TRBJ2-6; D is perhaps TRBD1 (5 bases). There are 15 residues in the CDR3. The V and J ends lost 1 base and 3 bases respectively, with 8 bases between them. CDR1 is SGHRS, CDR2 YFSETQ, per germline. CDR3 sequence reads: CASSLSGYGANVLTF. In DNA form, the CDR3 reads TGCGCCAGCAGCTTGTCAGGGTATGGGGCCAACGTCCTGACTTTC.

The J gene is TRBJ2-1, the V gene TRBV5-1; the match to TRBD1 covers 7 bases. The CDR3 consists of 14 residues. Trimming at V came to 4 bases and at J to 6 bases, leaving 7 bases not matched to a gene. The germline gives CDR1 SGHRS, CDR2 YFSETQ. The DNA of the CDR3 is TGCGCCAGCAGCGTGACAGGGTCCCCCAATGAGCAGTTCTTC. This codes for CASSVTGSPNEQFF.

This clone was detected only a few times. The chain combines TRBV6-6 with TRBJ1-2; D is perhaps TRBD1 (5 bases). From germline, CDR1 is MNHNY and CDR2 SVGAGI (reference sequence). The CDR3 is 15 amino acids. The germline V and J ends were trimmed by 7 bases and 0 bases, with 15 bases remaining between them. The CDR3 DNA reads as TGTGCCAGCACCAGATCGACAGTAACTAACTATGGCTACACCTTC. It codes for CASTRSTVTNYGYTF.

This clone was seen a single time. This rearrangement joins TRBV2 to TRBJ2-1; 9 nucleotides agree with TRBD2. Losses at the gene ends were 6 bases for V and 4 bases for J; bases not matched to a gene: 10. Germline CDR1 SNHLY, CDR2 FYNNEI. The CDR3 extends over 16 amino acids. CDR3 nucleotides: TGTGCCAGCAGGAAAACTAGCGGGTCTACGTACAATGAGCAGTTCTTC. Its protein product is CASRKTSGSTYNEQFF.

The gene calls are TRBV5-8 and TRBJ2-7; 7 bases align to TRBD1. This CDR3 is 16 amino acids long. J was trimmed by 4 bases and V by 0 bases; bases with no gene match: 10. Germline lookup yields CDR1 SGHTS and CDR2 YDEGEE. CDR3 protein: CASSLVAGGDHYEQYF. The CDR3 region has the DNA TGTGCCAGCAGCTTGGTGGCAGGGGGAGATCATTACGAGCAGTACTTC.

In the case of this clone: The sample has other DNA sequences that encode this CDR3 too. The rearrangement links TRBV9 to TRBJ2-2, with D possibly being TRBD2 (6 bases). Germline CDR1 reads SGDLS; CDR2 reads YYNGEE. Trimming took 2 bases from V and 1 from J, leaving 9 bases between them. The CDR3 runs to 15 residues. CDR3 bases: TGTGCCAGCAGCGTTGCAGCGGGGAACACCGGGGAGCTGTTTTTT. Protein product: CASSVAAGNTGELFF.

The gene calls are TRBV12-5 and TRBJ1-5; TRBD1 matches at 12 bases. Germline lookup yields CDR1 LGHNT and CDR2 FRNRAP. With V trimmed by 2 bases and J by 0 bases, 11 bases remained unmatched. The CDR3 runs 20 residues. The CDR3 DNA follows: TGTGCTAGTGGTTTGTTAATACCGGGACAGGGGGCTTTTAGCAATCAGCCCCAGCATTTT. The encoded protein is CASGLLIPGQGAFSNQPQHF.